These 27 T cell receptor beta chains came from one sample sequenced in a study of blood T cells in healthy people across ages. Then a second PCR, running about 6 to 11 cycles, was carried out with a sample-barcoded 5' primer and a J-beta primer mix. TCRdb independently ran MiXCR on the 5' RACE reads; one entry per CDR3 protein. The sample lists approximately 1.5 million distinct CDR3 sequences, 30% to 40% seen once, with 11% in the top ten. Material: blood. These TCRs come from a woman between 25 and 40 years old in good health.

This chain links TRBV5-6 with TRBJ1-2, with unresolved D. Germline V gene data show CDR1 as SGHDT and CDR2 as YYEEEE. The V gene lost 4 bases and the J gene lost 6 bases, with 7 bases spanning the gap. The CDR3 has 11 residues. This CDR3 reads CASSALDGYTF. CDR3 bases: TGTGCCAGCAGCGCCCTCGATGGCTACACCTTC.

This clonotype showed up just a few times. The CDR3 sequence: CASSYKGAQYF. As DNA, the CDR3 is TGTGCCAGCAGTTACAAAGGGGCCCAGTACTTC. The chain uses TRBV6-5 and TRBJ2-7, with TRBD1 as a possible D gene (5 bases). Trimming removed 2 bases from V and 10 bases from J, with 9 bases in between. This CDR3 contains 11 residues. The germline V gene has CDR1 MNHEY and CDR2 SVGAGI.

A few counts support this clonotype. V gene TRBV20-1 combines with J gene TRBJ2-3; TRBD2 matches at 8 bases. CDR3 length: 15 residues. Germline V gives CDR1 DFQATT, CDR2 SNEGSKA (reference sequence). J gave up 4 bases and V 3 bases, and 9 bases lay outside the gene matches. The CDR3 loop reads CSASTSGGWADTQYF. The CDR3 bases are TGCAGTGCTAGTACGAGCGGGGGTTGGGCAGATACGCAGTATTTT.

The chain combines TRBV5-6 with TRBJ1-2, with 10 bases identical to TRBD1. The J segment lost 3 bases and the V segment lost 5 bases, leaving 7 bases of the junction unmatched. This CDR3 is 15 amino acids long. CDR1 SGHDT and CDR2 YYEEEE come from the germline V gene. The CDR3 protein is CASRSRDRGDYGYTF. The CDR3 bases are TGTGCCAGCAGAAGTAGGGACAGGGGTGACTATGGCTACACCTTC. The variable domain in full, completed from reference TRBV5-6 and TRBJ1-2, reads DAGVTQSPTHLIKTRGQQVTLRCSPKSGHDTVSWYQQALGQGPQFIFQYYEEEERQRGNFPDRFSGHQFPNYSSELNVNALLLGDSALYLCASRSRDRGDYGYTFGSGTRLTVV.

Comment on this clonotype: The junction differs from germline at one of its ends, possibly a read error. The rearrangement joins TRBV5-1 to TRBJ2-2; 14 bases are shared with TRBD2. This CDR3 has 20 amino acids. Germline V gene lookup returns CDR1 SGHRS and CDR2 YFSETQ. CDR3 protein: CAGSLARVGLAGDGAGELFF. The CDR3 DNA reads TGCGCCGGCAGCTTGGCCCGAGTGGGACTAGCGGGAGACGGGGCCGGGGAGCTGTTTTTT. The variable domain in full, completed from reference TRBV5-1 and TRBJ2-2, reads KAGVTQTPRYLIKTRGQQVTLSCSPISGHRSVSWYQQTPGQGLQFLFEYFSETQRNKGNFPGRFSGRQFSNSRSEMNVSTLELGDSALYLCAGSLARVGLAGDGAGELFFGEGSRLTVL.

The J gene is TRBJ2-7, the V gene TRBV11-2; TRBD1 aligns across 9 bases. TRBJ2-5 explains the end of the DNA better; the J call may be wrong. This CDR3 contains 15 residues. Germline-derived CDR1 and CDR2 are SGHAT and FQNNGV. The CDR3, as DNA: TGTGCCAGCAGCAATAGACAGGGGGTCTTTAAGACCCAGTACTTC. Residues: CASSNRQGVFKTQYF.

The J gene is TRBJ2-7, the V gene TRBV6-4; D is unresolved. V lost 3 bases and J 3 bases, leaving 6 bases between the germline ends. The CDR3 runs to 12 residues. The germline gives CDR1 MRHNA, CDR2 SNTAGT. In DNA, the CDR3 is TGTGCCAGCAGTGAAAGGGTCTACGAGCAGTACTTC. Protein sequence: CASSERVYEQYF.

In its sample, this clonotype was seen a few times. The chain couples TRBV9 to TRBJ1-1; TRBD1 is a possible D gene (5 bases). V lost 0 bases, J lost 6 bases, and 18 bases lay in between. Germline V gene sequence: CDR1 SGDLS, CDR2 YYNGEE. The CDR3 covers 16 residues. The CDR3: CASSVGLGGGDAEAFF. CDR3 nucleotide sequence: TGTGCCAGCAGCGTAGGCCTTGGGGGGGGTGACGCTGAAGCTTTCTTT.

This clonotype has at least ten counts. The rearrangement uses TRBV10-3 and TRBJ2-3; D not certain. V was pared by 10 bases and J by 5 bases, with 10 bases between. The CDR3 spans 11 residues. Germline V gene data show CDR1 as ENHRY and CDR2 as SYGVKD. The CDR3 nucleotides read TGTGCCACCCGACTTGAAGATACGCAGTATTTT. The encoded protein is CATRLEDTQYF.

This clonotype was seen at least ten times. The chain is built from TRBV29-1 and TRBJ2-1; the D call may be TRBD1 or TRBD2 (5 bases each). Trimming removed 6 bases at V and 10 bases at J, with 13 bases between. CDR1 is SQVTM, CDR2 ANQGSEA, per germline. There are 11 residues in the CDR3. CDR3 region: CSVVRDGEQFF. DNA of the CDR3: TGCAGCGTAGTCAGGGACGGGGAGCAGTTCTTC.

The chain couples TRBV28 to TRBJ2-5; 9 nucleotides align to TRBD1. The J call is uncertain, as TRBJ2-7 better fits the DNA end. Germline V gene lookup returns CDR1 MDHEN and CDR2 SYDVKM. The length of the CDR3 is 15 residues. CDR3: CASSPPGTGLYEQYF. The CDR3 nucleotides read TGTGCCAGCAGTCCTCCCGGGACAGGGCTCTACGAGCAGTACTTC.

The chain carries TRBV4-2 and TRBJ1-1; 9 bases line up with TRBD1. CDR3 length: 18 residues. Germline V gives CDR1 LGHNA, CDR2 YNFKEQ. V shed 0 bases and J 5 bases; nucleotides not matched to a gene: 13. As DNA, the CDR3 is TGTGCCAGCAGCCAAGAGAGGTTGCACAGGGGGCTGGGAACTGAAGCTTTCTTT. The encoded protein is CASSQERLHRGLGTEAFF.

The rearrangement links TRBV6-1 to TRBJ1-5; D call uncertain. Per germline, CDR1 MNHNS and CDR2 SASEGT. The V and J ends lost 7 bases and 0 bases respectively, with 16 bases between them. The CDR3 has 16 amino acids. CDR3 protein: CASTEPGKNSNQPQHF. The DNA for the CDR3 is TGTGCCAGCACAGAGCCGGGAAAAAATAGCAATCAGCCCCAGCATTTT.

The gene calls are TRBV6-4 and TRBJ1-6, with D hard to call. CDR3 length equals 16 residues. Germline lookup yields CDR1 MRHNA and CDR2 SNTAGT. With 2 bases removed from V and 6 bases from J, the gap between germline ends came to 14 bases. The CDR3 reads CASSDGRAPVNSPLHF. CDR3 bases: TGTGCCAGCAGTGACGGCCGGGCCCCCGTTAATTCACCCCTCCACTTT.

This clonotype showed up just a few times. A read error may produce the germline difference seen at one junction end. The V call is TRBV20-1, the J call TRBJ2-1; 11 bases are shared with TRBD2. Germline V CDR1 and CDR2: DFQATT, SNEGSKA (reference sequence). CDR3 length: 16 residues. The CDR3 sequence: CRASYIPSGRNNEQFF. As DNA, the CDR3 is TGCAGGGCTAGTTATATACCTAGCGGGAGGAACAATGAGCAGTTCTTC.

V is TRBV20-1 and J is TRBJ2-7; D is perhaps TRBD2 (6 bases). The germline V and J ends were trimmed by 3 bases and 3 bases, with 21 bases remaining between them. This CDR3 is built from 16 residues. CDR1 and CDR2 (germline): DFQATT, SNEGSKA (reference sequence). CDR3 coding DNA: TGCAGTGCTAGTGCCCGGGAGTCCGGCTCCCGCTACGAGCAGTACTTC. Protein product: CSASARESGSRYEQYF.

CDR3 protein: CASSLREDNYGYTF. The CDR3 coding sequence is TGTGCCAGCAGCTTGCGGGAAGACAACTATGGCTACACCTTC. The chain links TRBV5-6 to TRBJ1-2; D unclear. V was pared by 1 base and J by 2 bases, with 9 bases between. Germline assignment: CDR1 SGHDT and CDR2 YYEEEE. The CDR3 consists of 14 residues.

The rearrangement joins TRBV5-1 to TRBJ2-3, with D possibly being TRBD1 or TRBD2 (5 bases each). CDR3 length equals 15 residues. V gave up 5 bases and J gave up 3 bases, with 16 bases separating them. Germline CDR1 and CDR2: SGHRS and YFSETQ. The CDR3 sequence: CASSEGTYSTDTQYF. DNA of the CDR3: TGCGCCAGCAGTGAGGGGACCTACTCAACAGATACGCAGTATTTT.

This clonotype turned up a few times. The chain joins TRBV6-2 or TRBV6-3 to TRBJ2-7, with no clear D. Germline loops: CDR1 MNHEY, CDR2 SVGEGT. V was cut by 5 bases and J by 6 bases, with 11 bases left in between. This CDR3 has 12 residues. CDR3 coding DNA: TGTGCCAGCAGTGACCTCCCCGGCGAGCAGTACTTC. Encoded protein: CASSDLPGEQYF.

This clonotype was observed a handful of times. The rearrangement links TRBV20-1 to TRBJ2-7, with 8 bases lining up with TRBD2. This CDR3 region has 15 residues. V dropped 6 bases and J dropped 5; count of bases not matched to a gene: 15. Germline V gene sequence: CDR1 DFQATT, CDR2 SNEGSKA (reference sequence). CDR3 residues: CSARMASGSKDEQYF. The CDR3 nucleotides read TGCAGTGCCAGGATGGCCAGCGGGAGTAAGGACGAGCAGTACTTC.

V usage is TRBV3-1 and J usage is TRBJ1-4, with D tentatively TRBD1 (6 bases). V gave up 3 bases and J gave up 8 bases, with 10 bases separating them. Germline CDR1 and CDR2: LGHDT and YNNKEL (reference sequence). The CDR3 length is 13 residues. The CDR3 protein is CASSQDSLEKLFF. CDR3 nucleotide sequence: TGTGCCAGCAGCCAGGACAGTTTGGAAAAACTGTTTTTT.

This clonotype came up once. The chain couples TRBV25-1 to TRBJ2-7; D is possibly TRBD2 (7 bases). The V end lost 3 bases, the J end lost 12 bases, and 15 bases lay between the germline ends. CDR3 length equals 12 residues. In germline, CDR1 is MGHDK, CDR2 SYGVNS. The CDR3 protein is CASSDWRGEGYF. DNA for the CDR3: TGTGCCAGCAGTGACTGGAGGGGGGAGGGGTACTTC.

This sequence joins TRBV5-6 and TRBJ2-7; 10 bases map to TRBD2. CDR3 size: 16 residues. The J segment lost 6 bases and the V segment lost 6 bases, leaving 15 bases of the junction unmatched. Germline-derived CDR1 and CDR2 are SGHDT and YYEEEE. CDR3 sequence reads: CASTHWGKGLAVEQYF. DNA of the CDR3: TGTGCCAGCACCCATTGGGGAAAAGGACTAGCGGTCGAGCAGTACTTC.

The table lists this clonotype with a few counts. The chain couples TRBV4-2 to TRBJ2-7; 8 nucleotides match TRBD1. After removal of 3 bases from V and 0 bases from J, the junction contained 4 bases not matched to a gene. This CDR3 has 15 residues. Germline loops: CDR1 LGHNA, CDR2 YNFKEQ. The CDR3 region is CASSQGQAHSYEQYF. Written as DNA, the CDR3 is TGTGCCAGCAGCCAGGGACAGGCCCACTCCTACGAGCAGTACTTC.

V and J are TRBV5-1 and TRBJ2-1; 7 nucleotides align to TRBD2. Germline assignment: CDR1 SGHRS and CDR2 YFSETQ. The CDR3 length is 16 residues. Trimming cost V 2 bases and J 5 bases; bases outside gene matches: 10. The CDR3: CASSFTPQGGDNEQFF. The CDR3 DNA is TGCGCCAGCAGCTTCACCCCTCAGGGAGGGGACAATGAGCAGTTCTTC.

The J gene is TRBJ1-5, the V gene TRBV15; 9 nucleotides line up with TRBD1. Unmatched junction bases numbered 8, after V lost 5 bases and J lost 0 bases. Germline assignment: CDR1 LNHNV and CDR2 YYDKDF (reference sequence). This CDR3 is built from 17 residues. The CDR3 loop is CATSGGWTGDSNQPQHF. The CDR3 DNA follows: TGTGCCACCAGCGGGGGATGGACAGGGGATAGCAATCAGCCCCAGCATTTT.

The sample holds many counts of this clonotype. DNA for the CDR3: TGCAGCGCCCGAAGAGCCCGACAGGGGAGCTCCTACGAGCAGTACTTC. It yields the protein CSARRARQGSSYEQYF. This chain joins TRBV29-1 and TRBJ2-7; 8 bases are shared with TRBD1. The ends lost 7 bases at V and 0 bases at J; junction bases unmatched: 14. The CDR3 totals 16 residues. Germline values: CDR1 SQVTM, CDR2 ANQGSEA.